This T cell receptor beta chain was obtained from a study of long-term antiretroviral therapy in people with HIV. A remark on this clone: Its antigen is unknown.

Two or more post-ART PBMC samples, plus at least one pre-ART sample, were available for each donor. The germline CDR1 and CDR2 sequences are MDHEN and SYDVKM. This CDR3 is 15 amino acids long. V shed 7 bases, J shed 4 bases, and the junction held 11 bases outside the gene matches. The authors ran the immunoSEQ assay, v3.0, at survey level. Measured with immunoSEQ multiplex PCR; TCRdb has only the in-frame clones, and not every one. The sample includes 30,000 to 40,000 clones, around 82% of them seen just once. Findings of the study overall: Information pertaining to ART adherence, viral resistance or therapeutic modifications was not obtained. Sampling of blood ran from about 2003 to 2017, and older ART regimens were possibly in use.

J is TRBJ2-3 and V is TRBV28, with 7 bases identical to TRBD2. This TCR came from a man aged 18 to 29 with HIV. The sequencing here drew on unsorted PBMCs, taken 0.4 years before starting antiretroviral therapy. The CDR3 bases are TGTGCCAGCACCTCTGGGGGGGAGGATCCAGATACGCAGTATTTT. It translates to CASTSGGEDPDTQYF.